This T cell receptor (beta chain) emerged from a study of T cell repertoires and leukemia-associated antigens (dated by TCRdb to the late 2010s). Context from the whole study: Around 15 million effective reads were obtained overall, with each sample giving about 5.1 to 6.6 million read pairs and about 3.3 to 5.0 million effective reads. Using in vitro peptide stimulation of healthy T cells, the study sought to determine the antigen recognized by a TCR Vbeta21 clone earlier detected in CML patients.

Overall study results and their limits: The antigen specificity and function of the expanded clones were not directly tested and needed further investigation. The four groups showed no significant differences in numbers of Vbeta genes (about 60), Jbeta genes (14), VDJ rearrangements, or unique CDR3s.

Total RNA was extracted from the cultured T cells using TRIzol reagent. TCRbeta libraries were amplified from RNA by 5' rapid amplification of cDNA ends (5'RACE). Before sequencing, Qubit, an Agilent instrument, and quantitative PCR were used to check library concentration and integrity. Qualified libraries were sequenced on Illumina HiSeq or MiSeq by a commercial service provider. Under the source paper's analysis protocol: TCR sequences in each sample were identified with MiXCR version 1.8.2. For a clone to be considered qualified, a CDR3 longer than four amino acids, an in-frame nucleotide length, and the absence of a stop codon were required. A read containing the complete CDR3 structure was counted as an effective read. RT-PCR with 24 Vbeta primers, GeneScan spectratyping, and Sanger sequencing were used to validate expanded clones. TCRdb ran its own pipeline on the public reads, namely fastp trimming at Q25 and MiXCR clone calling, and kept in-frame beta chains. When rows share a CDR3 protein, they turn into one entry using the most common DNA and genes. It is TCRdb's table, rather than the study itself, that gives the V and J calls and clone size. This sample has 13,000 to 15,000 distinct CDR3 sequences in its table, and 39% of those were observed once. Of the sample, 9.2% is held by the ten largest clones.

Between the V and J ends, shortened by 3 bases and 1 base respectively, the junction contains 6 bases. Including cysteine and phenylalanine, the CDR3 has 13 amino acids. Of all the DNA, just the CDR3 is kept, 39 bases in frame from base 1. According to the germline V gene, CDR1 reads MDHEN and CDR2 reads SYDVKM. Taking its sample share into account, this clonotype is medium-sized (0.01 to 0.1%). The antigen this receptor binds is unknown. No much larger clone exists at a distance of one base, and base qualities are not known. CD3+ T cells were first rested overnight at roughly 2.7 million cells/mL in RPMI 1640 without fetal bovine serum. MACS immunomagnetic beads were used, per the manufacturer's instructions, to isolate CD3+ T cells from PBMCs.

This chain is built from TRBV28 and TRBJ1-1, with the D segment identity uncertain. The sample comprised CD3+ T cells sorted from blood and cultured. This clonotype was sampled from a female donor in good health. The DNA is TGTGCCAGCAGTTTGGTGGAGAACACTGAAGCTTTCTTT. The resulting protein is CASSLVENTEAFF.